Below are 21 T cell receptor beta chains sequenced from a single sample in a study of T cell repertoires in cytomegalovirus infection. TCRdb fed the reads into MiXCR, producing one record per CDR3 protein. The data contain roughly 300,000 distinct CDR3 sequences, roughly 24% of them singletons. The material sequenced was PBMCs. The origin of the receptors is a human donor in good health (CMV status not recorded). Some clones in this sample may be carry-over from other donors' samples.

This clonotype has at least ten counts. This chain links TRBV7-2 with TRBJ2-7, with 9 nucleotides matching TRBD1. Looked up from germline, CDR1 is SGHTA and CDR2 is FQGNSA. The length of the CDR3 is 17 residues. V was pared by 3 bases and J by 1 base, with 10 bases of the junction left unmatched. DNA for the CDR3: TGTGCCAGCAGCTTGGTTGGACAGGGGTTCAAGTCCTACGAGCAGTACTTC. As protein: CASSLVGQGFKSYEQYF.

CDR3 sequence reads: CASSYRPTSTDTQYF. DNA of the CDR3: TGCGCCAGCAGCTACCGACCAACTAGCACAGATACGCAGTATTTT. The chain is built from TRBV5-1 and TRBJ2-3; no clear D. Trimming took off 3 bases at V and 0 bases at J, with 11 bases between the two ends. Germline CDR1 and CDR2: SGHRS and YFSETQ. The CDR3 contains 15 residues.

This clonotype was detected many times. This chain joins TRBV7-6 and TRBJ1-1; no clear D gene. CDR3 length equals 14 residues. In germline, CDR1 is SGHVS, CDR2 FNYEAQ. V was clipped by 1 base and J by 5 bases, with 11 bases between them. CDR3 residues: CASSLGGIGTEAFF. Here the CDR3 DNA reads TGTGCCAGCAGCTTAGGGGGAATCGGGACTGAAGCTTTCTTT.

CDR3 nucleotides: TGCAGTGCGGCAGGATGGAACACTGAAGCTTTCTTT. Its translation is CSAAGWNTEAFF. This chain connects TRBV20-1 to TRBJ1-1; D unresolved. The CDR3 totals 12 residues. V was pared by 6 bases and J by 1 base, with 9 bases between. Germline CDR1 DFQATT, CDR2 SNEGSKA (reference sequence).

This clonotype has only a few counts. This chain links TRBV7-2 with TRBJ2-5; 7 bases match TRBD2. The CDR3 sequence is 15 residues long. J lost 5 bases, V lost 0 bases, and 6 bases had no gene match. Per germline, CDR1 SGHTA and CDR2 FQGNSA. Here the CDR3 DNA reads TGTGCCAGCAGCTTAGCGCGGGAGAGGTCGGAGACCCAGTACTTC. It specifies CASSLARERSETQYF.

This rearrangement joins TRBV6-2 or TRBV6-3 to TRBJ1-3, with D uncertain. The ends were cut back, 7 bases at V and 0 bases at J, with 10 bases in the middle. The CDR3 spans 14 residues. Germline assignment: CDR1 MNHEY and CDR2 SVGEGT. The CDR3: CASIDGGSGNTIYF. The CDR3 DNA sequence: TGTGCCAGCATCGACGGTGGCTCTGGAAACACCATATATTTT.

The V gene is TRBV29-1, the J gene TRBJ1-2, with D unclear. V was shortened by 3 bases and J by 8 bases, with 13 bases between the two germline ends. Germline loops: CDR1 SQVTM, CDR2 ANQGSEA. This CDR3 comprises 12 residues. Written as DNA, the CDR3 is TGCAGCGTTGAGGGCGGGGAGCAAGGCTACACCTTC. Protein product: CSVEGGEQGYTF.

This clonotype was recorded a few times. This chain connects TRBV29-1 to TRBJ1-5; a possible D gene is TRBD1 (5 bases). Trimming cost V 4 bases and J 3 bases, with 10 bases left between them. The CDR3 spans 13 residues. CDR1 is SQVTM, CDR2 ANQGSEA, per germline. CDR3 bases: TGCAGCGTTGGTCAGGGCGTCAATCAGCCCCAGCATTTT. Protein sequence: CSVGQGVNQPQHF.

This clonotype appeared many times. The CDR3 spells CASTDPAQGIAGNTIYF. CDR3 nucleotides: TGTGCCAGCACCGACCCCGCCCAGGGGATTGCCGGAAACACCATATATTTT. The genes are TRBV7-2 and TRBJ1-3; TRBD1 might be the D (6 bases). Per the germline V gene, CDR1 is SGHTA and CDR2 is FQGNSA. The CDR3 covers 17 residues. Trimming took 7 bases from V and 4 from J, leaving 23 bases between them.

This clonotype was detected only once. The rearrangement links TRBV24-1 to TRBJ2-1, with no clear D. Per germline, CDR1 KGHDR and CDR2 SFDVKD. The CDR3 totals 13 residues. Trimming stripped 8 bases from V and 1 base from J, with 8 bases between. CDR3 nucleotides: TGTGCCACCACCTCGAAGTCCTACAATGAGCAGTTCTTC. Translating it yields CATTSKSYNEQFF.

This chain joins TRBV28 and TRBJ2-7; perhaps TRBD2 as D (6 bases). Germline CDR1 MDHEN, CDR2 SYDVKM. Trimming took off 6 bases at V and 0 bases at J, with 15 bases between the two ends. This CDR3 has 15 amino acids. DNA for the CDR3: TGTGCCAGCAGCCCCGGGTCAGCGGGCTCCTACGAGCAGTACTTC. It codes for CASSPGSAGSYEQYF.

V is TRBV29-1 and J is TRBJ2-1; no clear D. The germline V gene has CDR1 SQVTM and CDR2 ANQGSEA. Trimming stripped 5 bases from V and 0 bases from J, with 8 bases between. There are 13 residues in the CDR3. Written as DNA, the CDR3 is TGCAGCGTTCGGCAGAGCTCCTACAATGAGCAGTTCTTC. Translation gives CSVRQSSYNEQFF.

The J gene is TRBJ1-3, the V gene TRBV7-9, with 8 nucleotides matching TRBD1. The germline V gene encodes CDR1 SEHNR and CDR2 FQNEAQ (reference sequence). After removal of 3 bases from V and 3 bases from J, the junction contained 4 bases not matched to a gene. This CDR3 is built from 15 residues. The CDR3 is CASSFSGTGGNTIYF. The CDR3 bases are TGTGCCAGCAGCTTCTCCGGGACAGGTGGAAACACCATATATTTT.

This clonotype has a handful of counts. The chain has TRBV19 and TRBJ2-2, with a possible D match to TRBD2 (5 bases). Trimming removed 3 bases from V and 2 bases from J, with 7 bases in between. The CDR3 totals 14 residues. The germline V gene has CDR1 LNHDA and CDR2 SQIVND (reference sequence). The DNA for the CDR3 is TGTGCCAGTAGTATGTGGACTAACACCGGGGAGCTGTTTTTT. Protein: CASSMWTNTGELFF.

This chain links TRBV27 with TRBJ2-2; 15 bases match TRBD2. The V gene's germline CDR1 is MNHEY and CDR2 SMNVEV (reference sequence). V lost 5 bases, J lost 7 bases, and 5 bases stayed unmatched. The CDR3 is 16 amino acids. As DNA, the CDR3 is TGTGCCAGCAGTGATCGGACTAGCGGGAGGGGCGGGGAGCTGTTTTTT. The encoded protein is CASSDRTSGRGGELFF.

This clonotype was recorded a few times. V gene TRBV7-9 combines with J gene TRBJ1-2; 9 nucleotides agree with TRBD1. CDR1 is SEHNR, CDR2 FQNEAQ, per germline (reference sequence). The CDR3 totals 14 residues. V gave up 7 bases and J gave up 7 bases; unmatched junction bases: 10. In DNA form, the CDR3 reads TGTGCCAGCACCACGGGGACAGGGACGGGTGGCTACACCTTC. Translation gives CASTTGTGTGGYTF.

This clonotype was seen at least ten times. This chain links TRBV7-2 with TRBJ2-1; TRBD2 matches at 10 bases. Germline values: CDR1 SGHTA, CDR2 FQGNSA. With 4 bases clipped from V and 9 bases from J, the junction kept 6 bases outside the gene matches. The CDR3 totals 14 residues. The CDR3 reads CASSSSGGAGEQFF. DNA of the CDR3: TGTGCCAGCAGCTCAAGCGGGGGGGCCGGTGAGCAGTTCTTC.

This clonotype was observed at least ten times. The chain couples TRBV7-2 to TRBJ2-1; 7 nucleotides align to TRBD1. The CDR3 spans 12 residues. The germline V gene encodes CDR1 SGHTA and CDR2 FQGNSA. The J segment lost 15 bases and the V segment lost 0 bases, leaving 5 bases of the junction unmatched. The CDR3 DNA sequence: TGTGCCAGCAGCTTAGCGGACAGGTCGGTGTTCTTC. This translates into CASSLADRSVFF.

Only a few counts were recorded for this clonotype. CDR3 bases: TGTGCCAGCACCAGGACTGGGAGCACAGATACGCAGTATTTT. Encoded protein: CASTRTGSTDTQYF. The V gene is TRBV7-2, the J gene TRBJ2-3, with D perhaps matching TRBD2 (5 bases). V was pared by 7 bases and J by 0 bases, with 11 bases between. The germline gives CDR1 SGHTA, CDR2 FQGNSA. The CDR3 extends over 14 amino acids.

The table lists this clonotype with many counts. The genes are TRBV14 and TRBJ2-2; 12 bases are a match to TRBD2. Trimming at V came to 1 base and at J to 5 bases, leaving 8 bases not matched to a gene. The CDR3 sequence is 18 residues long. Germline V gene sequence: CDR1 SGHDN, CDR2 FVKESK. CDR3 sequence (DNA): TGTGCCAGCAGCCAAGCTACTAGCGGGAGGCTAGAAACCGGGGAGCTGTTTTTT. Its protein is CASSQATSGRLETGELFF.

This clonotype was found many times. This chain links TRBV7-2 with TRBJ2-5, with unresolved D. Germline loops: CDR1 SGHTA, CDR2 FQGNSA. The CDR3 loop spans 13 amino acids. V shed 0 bases and J shed 3 bases, with 5 bases lying between them. The CDR3 DNA reads as TGTGCCAGCAGCTTAGCATCGAAAGAGACCCAGTACTTC. It translates to CASSLASKETQYF.